Below are 14 T cell receptor beta chains sequenced from a single sample in a study of blood T cell repertoires in COVID-19 (dated by TCRdb to about 2020). Libraries were constructed by the immunoSEQ multiplex PCR assay. TCRdb provides this immuneACCESS table in a form limited to in-frame rearrangements. Some clones are lacking; in checked studies, under half of them reflect an unresolved V gene, and why the rest are absent is not known. For this sample the table gives 350,000 to 450,000 clones, of which roughly 86% were detected only once. The top ten hold more than 1.5% of the sample. The sample taken for sequencing was PBMCs or T cells enriched from blood (not recorded which). The receptors were gathered from a man between 35 and 55 years old in a cohort exposed to, infected with or recovered from COVID-19 (not recorded which).

The chain's CDR3 is CASSDSRVPGELFF. CDR3 in DNA: TGTGCCAGCAGTGACTCGAGGGTACCGGGGGAGCTGTTTTTT. V is TRBV6-4 and J is TRBJ2-2; perhaps TRBD2 as D (5 bases). V was pared by 0 bases and J by 8 bases, with 10 bases between. Germline lookup yields CDR1 MRHNA and CDR2 SNTAGT. The CDR3 loop spans 14 amino acids.

The CDR3 DNA reads as TGTGCCAGCAGTTTATGGTCAGGGACTAATGAAAAACTGTTTTTT. It yields the protein CASSLWSGTNEKLFF. The gene calls are TRBV28 and TRBJ1-4; weak D call: TRBD1 (5 bases). This CDR3 comprises 15 residues. Germline V gives CDR1 MDHEN, CDR2 SYDVKM. V lost 0 bases and J 2 bases, leaving 7 bases between the germline ends.

The gene calls are TRBV9 and TRBJ2-5; TRBD2 matches at 7 bases. The length of the CDR3 is 14 residues. Germline CDR1 reads SGDLS; CDR2 reads YYNGEE. With 4 bases clipped from V and 3 bases from J, the junction kept 6 bases outside the gene matches. The CDR3 sequence is CASSPWGGEETQYF. CDR3 bases: TGTGCCAGCAGCCCCTGGGGAGGGGAAGAGACCCAGTACTTC.

The chain links TRBV28 to TRBJ1-4, with D possibly matching TRBD1 (6 bases). Germline lookup yields CDR1 MDHEN and CDR2 SYDVKM. The V gene lost 5 bases and the J gene lost 8 bases, with 12 bases spanning the gap. The CDR3 length is 13 residues. The CDR3 DNA sequence: TGTGCCAGCAGTACACAGGGCCCCGAAAAACTGTTTTTT. The encoded protein is CASSTQGPEKLFF. Variable domain in full (rest from reference TRBV28 and TRBJ1-4): DVKVTQSSRYLVKRTGEKVFLECVQDMDHENMFWYRQDPGLGLRLIYFSYDVKMKEKGDIPEGYSVSREKKERFSLILESASTNQTSMYLCASSTQGPEKLFFGSGTQLSVL.

This clone is a singleton in its sample. V usage is TRBV7-9 and J usage is TRBJ2-7; no clear D. The germline CDR1 and CDR2 sequences are SEHNR and FQNEAQ (reference sequence). The CDR3 is 15 amino acids. V dropped 3 bases and J dropped 3 bases, with 15 bases sitting between them. This CDR3 reads CASSFLAGASYEQYF. The DNA for the CDR3 is TGTGCCAGCAGCTTTTTGGCAGGCGCCAGCTACGAGCAGTACTTC.

As to this clone: Within the sample, other DNA sequences also encode this same CDR3. The rearrangement links TRBV27 to TRBJ2-7; D gene unclear. Trimming took off 2 bases at V and 1 base at J, with 6 bases between the two ends. The CDR3 extends over 13 amino acids. Germline loops: CDR1 MNHEY, CDR2 SMNVEV (reference sequence). CDR3: CASSLGQSYEQYF. The CDR3 nucleotides read TGTGCCAGCAGTTTAGGCCAGTCCTACGAGCAGTACTTC.

CDR3 sequence reads: CAISESLGGRGSYNEQFF. The DNA of the CDR3 is TGTGCCATCAGTGAGTCGCTAGGAGGGAGAGGGTCCTACAATGAGCAGTTCTTC. The V gene is TRBV10-3, the J gene TRBJ2-1, with D maybe TRBD2 (6 bases). There are 18 residues in the CDR3. Trimming removed 0 bases from V and 1 base from J, with 16 bases in between. Germline V gene lookup returns CDR1 ENHRY and CDR2 SYGVKD.

This chain uses TRBV7-9 with TRBJ2-1; D may be TRBD2 (5 bases). This CDR3 is 16 amino acids long. CDR1 and CDR2 from the germline V gene are SEHNR and FQNEAQ (reference sequence). V was clipped by 1 base and J by 0 bases, with 10 bases between them. Here the CDR3 reads CASSLVASSSYNEQFF. In nucleotides, the CDR3 is TGTGCCAGCAGCTTAGTAGCGTCTAGCTCCTACAATGAGCAGTTCTTC.

This clone was counted a single time. The V call is TRBV19, the J call TRBJ2-7; 11 positions match TRBD1. Germline V gives CDR1 LNHDA, CDR2 SQIVND (reference sequence). V was pared by 9 bases and J by 5 bases, with 9 bases of the junction left unmatched. There are 14 residues in the CDR3. This CDR3 is CASSPGQGVDEQYF. CDR3 nucleotide sequence: TGTGCCAGCAGCCCGGGACAGGGGGTCGACGAGCAGTACTTC. Full variable domain (rest looked up from reference TRBV19 and TRBJ2-7): DGGITQSPKYLFRKEGQNVTLSCEQNLNHDAMYWYRQDPGQGLRLIYYSQIVNDFQKGDIAEGYSVSREKKESFPLTVTSAQKNPTAFYLCASSPGQGVDEQYFGPGTRLTVT.

V usage is TRBV4-1 and J usage is TRBJ2-5; D gene unclear. V gave up 1 base and J gave up 5 bases, with 11 bases separating them. Germline loops: CDR1 MGHRA, CDR2 YSYEKL. CDR3 length: 14 amino acids. CDR3 loop: CASSQVFSRETQYF. CDR3 sequence (DNA): TGCGCCAGCAGCCAAGTGTTTAGTCGCGAGACCCAGTACTTC.

This chain joins TRBV4-1 and TRBJ1-2, with TRBD1 identical over 7 bases. The CDR3 has 15 amino acids. Germline CDR1 reads MGHRA; CDR2 reads YSYEKL. Losses at the gene ends were 3 bases for V and 0 bases for J; bases not matched to a gene: 4. In DNA form, the CDR3 reads TGCGCCAGCAGCCACGGGACAGCTACTAACTATGGCTACACCTTC. This encodes CASSHGTATNYGYTF.

The V call is TRBV7-9, the J call TRBJ1-6, with TRBD1 as a possible D gene (5 bases). Germline V gene data show CDR1 as SEHNR and CDR2 as FQNEAQ (reference sequence). Trimming pared 5 bases from V and 9 bases from J, leaving 17 bases between. The CDR3 loop spans 15 amino acids. The DNA of the CDR3 is TGTGCCAGCAGCGTTTATGGTGACAGTAGTTCACCCCTCCACTTT. Amino acids: CASSVYGDSSSPLHF.

This clone turned up a few times. The chain joins TRBV6-5 to TRBJ1-1; 7 bases fit TRBD1. Trimming removed 6 bases from V and 5 bases from J; junction bases left unmatched: 0. The CDR3 consists of 11 residues. Germline loops: CDR1 MNHEY, CDR2 SVGAGI. CDR3 in DNA: TGTGCCAGCAGCAGGGGGACTGAAGCTTTCTTT. This sequence encodes CASSRGTEAFF.

This chain links TRBV3-1 (or the pseudogene TRBV3-2) with TRBJ2-7; D is ambiguous. Germline CDR1 and CDR2: LGHDT and YNNKEL (reference sequence). There are 14 residues in the CDR3. V lost 1 base, J lost 0 bases, and 7 bases lay in between. The chain's CDR3 is CASSQGASSYEQYF. The CDR3 DNA sequence: TGTGCCAGCAGCCAAGGAGCGAGCTCCTACGAGCAGTACTTC.